This TCR beta chain was sequenced during a study of beta chain features in type 1 diabetes (dated by TCRdb to the late 2010s). As for the study more broadly: Mean age, gender distribution, total cell number and subset yield were not different between patients and healthy donors. In the study, TCRB repertoires of sorted circulating CD4+ T cell subsets from recently diagnosed type 1 diabetes patients were compared with those of matched healthy donors. Regulatory and stem cell-like memory subsets were isolated from only 8 patients and roughly 8 healthy donors, whereas naive and central memory subsets came from all 30 or so donors. A total of about 100,000,000 sorted cells were examined across all samples, and RNA yield correlated strongly with the number of cells per subset.

This clone was counted only a few times. The antigen it binds to is not known. No per-base quality is available; no much larger clone lies one base away. Study-level results and caveats: PCR might favor shorter templates, but patient and control samples were amplified and corrected together, so any skew would affect both groups equally. At VDJ recombination sites, type 1 diabetes patients had fewer insertions and more deleted nucleotides, which implies abnormalities in thymic rearrangement. Naive, central memory and regulatory TCRB repertoires appeared to be more alike among patients than among healthy donors. Type 1 diabetes patients showed a moderate but significant shortening of TCRB CDR3 length in all four CD4+ subsets. Because cDNA was sequenced instead of genomic DNA, highly expressing activated cells could be over-represented, though the groups showed no difference in activation or CD3 levels. Only small numbers of individuals were included in the HLA sub-analyses, which left unresolved whether HLA type had any influence on TCRB rearrangement.

The entire amount of isolated RNA was reverse transcribed using the High Capacity cDNA Reverse Transcription Kit, so the sequenced TCRB transcripts were expressed ones. Naive, central memory and regulatory T cell samples underwent deep immunoSEQ sequencing, averaging roughly 3.3 million total reads per sample. After sorted cells were lysed in RLT buffer, RNA was extracted with DNase-treated RNeasy Micro or Mini kits, with the choice depending on cell number. Each cell subset was processed separately to prevent cross-contamination, with patient and healthy donor samples processed together. The immunoSEQ multiplex PCR was used to amplify TCRB sequences from cDNA, generating 87-bp fragments that spanned the CDR3 region. Sequencing of the amplicons was performed on the Illumina HiSeq platform. On the authors' methods: Synthetic template baselines were used to correct PCR bias computationally, reads within Hamming distance 2 were collapsed, and singletons that could not be merged were discarded. Reads were aligned against IMGT to assign V, D and J genes, CDR3 length and insertions or deletions at six rearrangement sites. Within each subset, clonotype counts were normalized to the number of sorted cells before true diversity and Gini coefficients were calculated with the tcR R package. The overlap coefficient, calculated on TCRB nucleotide sequences, was used to measure repertoire sharing. TCRdb limited this immuneACCESS table to in-frame rearrangements with V and J called. A share of clones is missing; checked studies link under half to unresolved V genes, and the rest is unexplained. V, J and clone size are taken as reported in that table, and D and trimming were inferred from the DNA itself. A total of about 340,000 clones appear in this sample, 8% of them only once. The biggest ten clones account for 0.44% of the sample.

A single peripheral blood draw of approximately 100 mL on average was collected from each donor into heparinised tubes. Using a panel that included CD45RO, CCR7, CD25, CD127, CD95 and CD27, naive, central memory, regulatory and stem cell-like memory CD4+ T cells were sorted on a BD FACSAria II. A purity above 95% was achieved for all sorted populations. Right away, PBMCs were isolated by Lymphoprep density gradient centrifugation and were stained directly, with no culture step. Samples were stained and sorted in pairs, with one healthy donor and one patient per experiment, so that batch effects were minimized. The germline V gene sets CDR1 to SGHTA and CDR2 to FQGNSA. The CDR3 goes from the cysteine to the phenylalanine over 16 residues. Only the CDR3 DNA is retained, 48 bases long and in frame from the first base. Cut back by 5 bases and 2 bases, the V and J ends lie 18 bases apart.

The source is a woman aged 18-29 years in good health. The sequenced material came from central memory CD4+ T cells from blood. The chain joins TRBV7-2 to TRBJ1-2; the D gene is perhaps TRBD1, from 6 matching bases. CDR3 region: CASSPGGTGSNYGYTF. Read as DNA, the sequence is TGTGCCAGCAGCCCGGGGGGTACAGGGTCCAACTATGGCTACACCTTC.